This T cell receptor (beta chain) was observed in a study of cytomegalovirus exposure and HLA in healthy donors. The PCR used 60 Vbeta and 13 Jbeta primers. Method: immunoSEQ multiplex PCR; TCRdb's copy keeps in-frame clones and lacks some. The table has roughly 120,000 clones, just over 15% seen once. CDR1 MGHRA and CDR2 YSYEKL come from the germline V gene. The CDR3 contains 13 residues. V was trimmed by 6 bases and J by 6 bases, leaving 14 bases between them. The sample comprised PBMCs. This clonotype was sampled from a woman in her late teens or twenties in good health and CMV-seronegative. This sequence joins TRBV4-1 and TRBJ1-2, with unresolved D. The CDR3 is CASRGRGSDGYTF. The DNA of the CDR3 is TGCGCCAGCAGGGGCCGAGGGTCGGATGGCTACACCTTC.